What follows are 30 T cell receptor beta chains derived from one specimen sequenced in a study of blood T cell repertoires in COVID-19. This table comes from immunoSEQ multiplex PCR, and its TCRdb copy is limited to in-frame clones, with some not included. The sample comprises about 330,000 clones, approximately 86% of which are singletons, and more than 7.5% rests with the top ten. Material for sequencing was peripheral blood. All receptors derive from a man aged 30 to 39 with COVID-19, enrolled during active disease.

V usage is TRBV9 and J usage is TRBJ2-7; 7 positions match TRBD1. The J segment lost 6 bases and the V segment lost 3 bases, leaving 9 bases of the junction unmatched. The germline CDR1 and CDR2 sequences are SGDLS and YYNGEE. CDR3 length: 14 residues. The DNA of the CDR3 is TGTGCCAGCAGCGCCGGACAGGTGACCCCCGAGCAGTACTTC. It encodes CASSAGQVTPEQYF.

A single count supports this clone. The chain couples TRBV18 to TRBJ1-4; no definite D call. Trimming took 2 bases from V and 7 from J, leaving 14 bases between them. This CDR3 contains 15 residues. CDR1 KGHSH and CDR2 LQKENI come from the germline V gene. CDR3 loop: CASSPSSLPVEKLFF. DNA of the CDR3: TGTGCCAGCTCACCATCCTCTCTGCCAGTTGAAAAACTGTTTTTT.

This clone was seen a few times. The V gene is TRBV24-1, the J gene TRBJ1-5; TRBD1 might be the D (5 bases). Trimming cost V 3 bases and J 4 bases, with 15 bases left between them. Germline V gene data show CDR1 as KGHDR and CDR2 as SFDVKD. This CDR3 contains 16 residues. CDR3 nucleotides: TGTGCCACCAGTGATCCAGGGTTAGGTGAAAATCAGCCCCAGCATTTT. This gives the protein CATSDPGLGENQPQHF.

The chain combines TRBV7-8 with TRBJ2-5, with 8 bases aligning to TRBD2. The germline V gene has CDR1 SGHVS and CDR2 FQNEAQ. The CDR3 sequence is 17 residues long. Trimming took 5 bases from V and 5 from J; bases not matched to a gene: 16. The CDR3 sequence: CASSLLTSDPGLETQYF. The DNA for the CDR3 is TGTGCCAGCAGCCTCCTGACTAGCGACCCTGGCTTGGAGACCCAGTACTTC.

This CDR3 is CASPFPGQGLPNTEAFF. CDR3 nucleotide sequence: TGTGCCAGCCCTTTCCCGGGACAGGGGCTCCCGAACACTGAAGCTTTCTTT. The chain employs TRBV21-1 and TRBJ1-1; TRBD1 reflects the table's D call only, with no check against the DNA. TRBV21-1 represents a pseudogene. The CDR3 length is 17 residues.

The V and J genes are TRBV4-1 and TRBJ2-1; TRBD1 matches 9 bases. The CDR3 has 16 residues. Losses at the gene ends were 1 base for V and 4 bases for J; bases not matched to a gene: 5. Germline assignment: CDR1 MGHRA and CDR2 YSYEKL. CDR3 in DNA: TGCGCCAGCAGCCAAGGGGGAGGACAGGGGTACAATGAGCAGTTCTTC. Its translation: CASSQGGGQGYNEQFF.

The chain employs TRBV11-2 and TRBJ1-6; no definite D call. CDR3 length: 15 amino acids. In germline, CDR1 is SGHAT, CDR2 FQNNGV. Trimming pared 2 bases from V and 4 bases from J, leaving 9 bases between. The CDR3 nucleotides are TGTGCCAGCAGCTTAAGACGGGAGTATAATTCACCCCTCCACTTT. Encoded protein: CASSLRREYNSPLHF.

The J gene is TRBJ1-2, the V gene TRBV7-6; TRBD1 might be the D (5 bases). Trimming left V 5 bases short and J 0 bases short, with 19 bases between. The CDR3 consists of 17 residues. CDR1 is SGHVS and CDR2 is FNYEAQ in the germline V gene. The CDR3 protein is CASSRRMGLQANYGYTF. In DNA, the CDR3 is TGTGCCAGCAGCCGACGGATGGGACTGCAAGCTAACTATGGCTACACCTTC.

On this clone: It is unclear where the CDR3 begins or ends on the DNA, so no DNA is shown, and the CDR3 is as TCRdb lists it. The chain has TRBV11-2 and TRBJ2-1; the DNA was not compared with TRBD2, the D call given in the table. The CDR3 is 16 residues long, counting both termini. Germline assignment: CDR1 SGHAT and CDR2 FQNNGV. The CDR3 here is CASTSGRGTVNNEQFF.

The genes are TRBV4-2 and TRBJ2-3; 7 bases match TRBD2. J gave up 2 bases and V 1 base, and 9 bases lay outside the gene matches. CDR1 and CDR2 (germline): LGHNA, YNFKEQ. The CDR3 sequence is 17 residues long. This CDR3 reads CASSQAEGGGPTDTQYF. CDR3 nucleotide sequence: TGTGCCAGCAGCCAAGCGGAGGGCGGGGGTCCCACAGATACGCAGTATTTT.

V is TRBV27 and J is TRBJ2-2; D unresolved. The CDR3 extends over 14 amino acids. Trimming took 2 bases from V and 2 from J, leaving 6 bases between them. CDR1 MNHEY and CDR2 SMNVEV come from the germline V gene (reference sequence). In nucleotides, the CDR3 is TGTGCCAGCAGTTTACAGGATAACACCGGGGAGCTGTTTTTT. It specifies CASSLQDNTGELFF.

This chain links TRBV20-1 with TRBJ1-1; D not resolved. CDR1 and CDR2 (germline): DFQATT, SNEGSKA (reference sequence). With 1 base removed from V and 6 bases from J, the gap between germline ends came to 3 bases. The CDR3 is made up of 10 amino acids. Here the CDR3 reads CSARAAEAFF. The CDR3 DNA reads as TGCAGTGCTAGAGCAGCTGAAGCTTTCTTT.

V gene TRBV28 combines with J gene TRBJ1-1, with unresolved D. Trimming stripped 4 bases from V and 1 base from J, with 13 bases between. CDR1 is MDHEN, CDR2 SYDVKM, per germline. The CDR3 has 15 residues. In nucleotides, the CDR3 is TGTGCCAGCAGTTCACATAAAGCGGGGAACACTGAAGCTTTCTTT. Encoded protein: CASSSHKAGNTEAFF.

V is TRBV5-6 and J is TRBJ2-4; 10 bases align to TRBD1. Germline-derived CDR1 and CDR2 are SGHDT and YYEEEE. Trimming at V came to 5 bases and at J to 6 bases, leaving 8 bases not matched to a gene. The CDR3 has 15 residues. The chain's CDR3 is CASRATGGRGNIQYF. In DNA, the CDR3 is TGTGCCAGCAGGGCGACAGGGGGCAGGGGAAACATTCAGTACTTC.

CDR3 protein: CAISEGLAGTETQYF. The CDR3 nucleotides read TGTGCCATCAGTGAAGGACTAGCGGGGACAGAGACCCAGTACTTC. This chain connects TRBV10-3 to TRBJ2-5, with 12 bases lining up with TRBD2. This CDR3 region has 15 residues. Germline trimming cut 3 bases from V and 4 bases from J; bases unmatched to any gene: 3. The V gene's germline CDR1 is ENHRY and CDR2 SYGVKD.

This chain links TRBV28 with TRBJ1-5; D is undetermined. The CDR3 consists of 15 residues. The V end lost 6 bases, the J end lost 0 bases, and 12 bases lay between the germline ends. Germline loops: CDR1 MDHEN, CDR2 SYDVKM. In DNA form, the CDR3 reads TGTGCCAGCAGGGGAGGCGGCTATAGCAATCAGCCCCAGCATTTT. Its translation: CASRGGGYSNQPQHF.

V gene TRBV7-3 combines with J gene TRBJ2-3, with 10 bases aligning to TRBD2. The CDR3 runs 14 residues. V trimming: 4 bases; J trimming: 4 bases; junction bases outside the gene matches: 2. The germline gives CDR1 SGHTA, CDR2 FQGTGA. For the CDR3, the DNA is TGTGCCAGCAGCTCAGGGACTAGCGCAGATACGCAGTATTTT. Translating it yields CASSSGTSADTQYF.

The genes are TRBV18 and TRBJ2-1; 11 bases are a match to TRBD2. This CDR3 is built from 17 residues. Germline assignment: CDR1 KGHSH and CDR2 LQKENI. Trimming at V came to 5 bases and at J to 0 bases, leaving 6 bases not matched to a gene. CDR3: CASSSFSGRASYNEQFF. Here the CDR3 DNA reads TGTGCCAGCTCATCGTTTAGCGGGAGGGCCTCCTACAATGAGCAGTTCTTC.

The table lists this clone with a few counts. The CDR3 DNA is TGTGCCAGTAGTGTGAGCGTGAACACTGAAGCTTTCTTT. Translating gives CASSVSVNTEAFF. V and J are TRBV19 and TRBJ1-1, with D unclear. This CDR3 has 13 amino acids. The germline gives CDR1 LNHDA, CDR2 SQIVND (reference sequence). The V and J ends lost 5 bases and 0 bases respectively, with 7 bases between them.

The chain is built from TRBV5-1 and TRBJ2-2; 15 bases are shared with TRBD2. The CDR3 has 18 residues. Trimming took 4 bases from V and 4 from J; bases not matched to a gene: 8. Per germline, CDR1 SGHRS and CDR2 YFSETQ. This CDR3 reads CASSGGLAGGPFTGELFF. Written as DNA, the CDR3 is TGCGCCAGCAGCGGAGGACTAGCGGGAGGGCCTTTCACCGGGGAGCTGTTTTTT.

The CDR3 loop reads CASSVVRGAYTDTQYF. The CDR3 DNA reads as TGCGCCAGCAGTGTAGTGCGGGGGGCCTACACAGATACGCAGTATTTT. This chain uses TRBV10-2 with TRBJ2-3, with TRBD2 identical over 8 bases. The CDR3 sequence is 16 residues long. Trimming removed 4 bases from V and 2 bases from J; junction bases left unmatched: 8. Germline lookup yields CDR1 WSHSY and CDR2 SAAADI.

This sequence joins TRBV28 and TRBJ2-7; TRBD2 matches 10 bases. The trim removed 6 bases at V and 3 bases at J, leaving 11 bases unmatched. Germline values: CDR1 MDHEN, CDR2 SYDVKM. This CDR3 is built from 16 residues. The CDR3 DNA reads TGTGCCAGCAGCCCCACCCGGACTAGCGGCCACTACGAGCAGTACTTC. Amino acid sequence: CASSPTRTSGHYEQYF.

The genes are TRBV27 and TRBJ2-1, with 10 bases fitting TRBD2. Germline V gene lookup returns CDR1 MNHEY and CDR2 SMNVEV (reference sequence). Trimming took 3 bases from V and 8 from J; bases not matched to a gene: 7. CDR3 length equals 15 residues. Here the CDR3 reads CASSFERGGLDEQFF. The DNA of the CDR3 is TGTGCCAGCAGTTTCGAGCGGGGGGGCCTTGATGAGCAGTTCTTC.

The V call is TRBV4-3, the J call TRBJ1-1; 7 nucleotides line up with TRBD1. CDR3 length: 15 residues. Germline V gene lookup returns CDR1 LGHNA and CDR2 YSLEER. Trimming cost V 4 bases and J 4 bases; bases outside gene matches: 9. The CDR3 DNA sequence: TGCGCCAGCAGCCCAGGGGCAGGGGGGAGCACTGAAGCTTTCTTT. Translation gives CASSPGAGGSTEAFF.

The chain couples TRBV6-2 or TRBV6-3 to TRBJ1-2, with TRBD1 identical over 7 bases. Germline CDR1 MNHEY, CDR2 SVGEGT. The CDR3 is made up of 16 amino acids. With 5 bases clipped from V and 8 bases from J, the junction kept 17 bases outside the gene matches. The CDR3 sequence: CASSAHSLQGRGGYTF. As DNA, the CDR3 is TGTGCCAGCAGTGCCCACTCCTTACAGGGGCGAGGGGGCTACACCTTC.

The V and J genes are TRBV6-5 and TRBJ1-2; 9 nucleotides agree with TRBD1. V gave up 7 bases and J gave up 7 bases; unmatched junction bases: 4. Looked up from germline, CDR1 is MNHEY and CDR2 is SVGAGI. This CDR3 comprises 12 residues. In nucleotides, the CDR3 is TGTGCCAGCATGGACAGGGGCAGTGGCTACACCTTC. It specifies CASMDRGSGYTF.

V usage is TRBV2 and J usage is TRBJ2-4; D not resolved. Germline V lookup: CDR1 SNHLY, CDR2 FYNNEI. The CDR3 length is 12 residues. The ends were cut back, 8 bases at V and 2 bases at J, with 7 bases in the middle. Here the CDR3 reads CASESSKNIQYF. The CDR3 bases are TGTGCCAGCGAAAGCTCCAAAAACATTCAGTACTTC.

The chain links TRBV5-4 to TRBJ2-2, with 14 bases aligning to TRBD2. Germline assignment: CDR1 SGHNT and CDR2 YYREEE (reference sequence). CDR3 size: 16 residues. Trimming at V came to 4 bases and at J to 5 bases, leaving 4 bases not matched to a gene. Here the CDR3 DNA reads TGTGCCAGCAGCCGCGGACTAGCGGGGGGTACCGGGGAGCTGTTTTTT. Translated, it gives CASSRGLAGGTGELFF.

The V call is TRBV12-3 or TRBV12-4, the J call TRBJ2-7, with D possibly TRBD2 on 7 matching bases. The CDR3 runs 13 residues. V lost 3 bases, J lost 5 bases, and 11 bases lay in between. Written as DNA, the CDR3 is TGTGCCAGCAGTTTCGGGGGGCTGGACGAGCAGTACTTC. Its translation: CASSFGGLDEQYF.

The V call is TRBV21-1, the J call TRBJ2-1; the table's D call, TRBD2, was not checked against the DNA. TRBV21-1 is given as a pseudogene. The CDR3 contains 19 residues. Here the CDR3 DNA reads TGTGCCAGCAGCAAAGTCATGGGAGTCGTTCCGTGCCCCAACAATGAGCAGTTCTTC. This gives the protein CASSKVMGVVPCPNNEQFF.